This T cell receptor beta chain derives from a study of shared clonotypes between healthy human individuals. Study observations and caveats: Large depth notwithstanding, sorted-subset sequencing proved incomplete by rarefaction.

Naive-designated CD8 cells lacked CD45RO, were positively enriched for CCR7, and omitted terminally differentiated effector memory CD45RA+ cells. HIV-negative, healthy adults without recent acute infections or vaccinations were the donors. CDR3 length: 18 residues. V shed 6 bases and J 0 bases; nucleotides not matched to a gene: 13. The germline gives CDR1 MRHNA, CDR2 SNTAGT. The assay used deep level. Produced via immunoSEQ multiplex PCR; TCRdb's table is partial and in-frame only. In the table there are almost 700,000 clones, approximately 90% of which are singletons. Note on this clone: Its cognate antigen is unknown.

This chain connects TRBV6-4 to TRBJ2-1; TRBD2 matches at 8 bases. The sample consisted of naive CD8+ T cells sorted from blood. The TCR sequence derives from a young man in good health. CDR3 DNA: TGTGCCAGCAGCTCTAGCGGGCCCCCGTTCAGCTCCTACAATGAGCAGTTCTTC. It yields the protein CASSSSGPPFSSYNEQFF.